This T cell receptor beta chain was profiled in a study of type 1 regulatory T cells. For the study at large: T-allo10 is a Tr1-enriched, alloantigen-specific CD4 T cell product made in vitro.

This CDR3 region has 15 residues. The V gene lost 5 bases and the J gene lost 5 bases, with 16 bases spanning the gap. This clonotype was observed a handful of times. Its specificity is unknown. TCRdb called the reads again in MiXCR, with one record for every CDR3 protein. This repertoire shows 60,000 to 70,000 distinct CDR3 sequences, approximately 50% found once; its top ten account for less than 2.5%. The sequence was collected from a human donor in good health. The chain recombines TRBV12-3 or TRBV12-4 with TRBJ2-1, with D hard to call. Sequenced input: cultured non-Tr1 T cells, either the whole culture or a sorted T cell fraction (not recorded which). The CDR3 DNA follows: TGTGCCAGCAGTCCTGGGGTGAGGAACAACAATGAGCAGTTCTTC. It specifies CASSPGVRNNNEQFF.